This T cell receptor beta chain was profiled in a study of blood T cell repertoires in COVID-19. On the study more broadly: Acute and convalescent COVID-19 specimens originated in the United States, Italy and Spain. Nucleic acid was either cDNA or gDNA, and it came from T cells, B-cell-depleted T cells, or PBMCs.

The germline gives CDR1 SGHTA, CDR2 FQGNSA. The length of the CDR3 is 14 residues. V was clipped by 6 bases and J by 5 bases; unmatched bases: 7. Authors' analysis steps: It was from reference gene primer amplification that nucleated cell counts were estimated. Using immunoSEQ multiplex PCR, the repertoire was profiled, and TCRdb retains in-frame clones only, with some absent. The D gene and trimming were derived from the DNA, and the V and J assignments and clone size from that table. Found here are around 150,000 clones, 92% of them singletons; the top ten hold roughly 5%. In Seattle, patients joined the study during active infection and were tracked longitudinally.

The origin of this receptor is a man under 40 with COVID-19, enrolled during active disease. The V and J genes are TRBV7-2 and TRBJ1-5; 7 bases line up with TRBD1. Sample: peripheral blood. This chain's CDR3 is CASSFLTGDQPQHF. Written as DNA, the CDR3 is TGTGCCAGCAGTTTTCTCACAGGGGATCAGCCCCAGCATTTT.